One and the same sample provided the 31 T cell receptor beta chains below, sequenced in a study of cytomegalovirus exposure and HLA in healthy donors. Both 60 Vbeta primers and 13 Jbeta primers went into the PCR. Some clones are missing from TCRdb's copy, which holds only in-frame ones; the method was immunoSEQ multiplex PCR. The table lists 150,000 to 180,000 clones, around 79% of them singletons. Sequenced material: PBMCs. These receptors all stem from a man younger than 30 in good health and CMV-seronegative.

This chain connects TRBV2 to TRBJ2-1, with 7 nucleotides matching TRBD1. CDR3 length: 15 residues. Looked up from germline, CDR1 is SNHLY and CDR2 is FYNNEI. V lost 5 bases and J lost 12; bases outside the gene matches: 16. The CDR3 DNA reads TGTGCCAGCAGTTCCCAACAGGGGATCACCCTGGGGCAGTTCTTC. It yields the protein CASSSQQGITLGQFF.

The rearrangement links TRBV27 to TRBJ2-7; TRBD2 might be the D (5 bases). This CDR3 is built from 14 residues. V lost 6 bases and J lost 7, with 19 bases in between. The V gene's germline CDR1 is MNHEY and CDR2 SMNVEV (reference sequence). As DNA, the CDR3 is TGTGCCAGCAGCCCGCACGCTATCGGGGTAGAGCAGTACTTC. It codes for CASSPHAIGVEQYF.

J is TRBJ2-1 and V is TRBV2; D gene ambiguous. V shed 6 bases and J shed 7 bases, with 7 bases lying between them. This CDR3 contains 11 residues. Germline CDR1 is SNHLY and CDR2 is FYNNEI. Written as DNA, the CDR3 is TGTGCCAGCAGGTCCGTGAATGAGCAGTTCTTC. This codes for CASRSVNEQFF. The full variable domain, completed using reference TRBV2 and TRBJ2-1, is EPEVTQTPSHQVTQMGQEVILRCVPISNHLYFYWYRQILGQKVEFLVSFYNNEISEKSEIFDDQFSVERPDGSNFTLKIRSTKLEDSAMYFCASRSVNEQFFGPGTRLTVL.

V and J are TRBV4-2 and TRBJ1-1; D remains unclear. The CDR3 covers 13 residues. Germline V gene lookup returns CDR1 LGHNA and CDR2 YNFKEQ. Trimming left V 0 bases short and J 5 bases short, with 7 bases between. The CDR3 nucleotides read TGTGCCAGCAGCCAAGATCTGCTAACTGAAGCTTTCTTT. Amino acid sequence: CASSQDLLTEAFF.

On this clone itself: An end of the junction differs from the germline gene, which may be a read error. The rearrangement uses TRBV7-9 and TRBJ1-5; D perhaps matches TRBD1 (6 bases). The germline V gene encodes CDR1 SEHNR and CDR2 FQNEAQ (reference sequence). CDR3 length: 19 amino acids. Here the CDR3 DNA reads TGTTCCAGCAGCTTAGGGCCCTCGGGGGGGGGCGCCTGGTATCAGCCCCAGCATTTT. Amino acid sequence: CSSSLGPSGGGAWYQPQHF.

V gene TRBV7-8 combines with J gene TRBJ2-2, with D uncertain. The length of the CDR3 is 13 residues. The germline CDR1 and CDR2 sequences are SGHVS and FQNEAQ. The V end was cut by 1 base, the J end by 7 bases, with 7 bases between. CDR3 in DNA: TGTGCCAGCAGCTTAGTATCGGGCGGGGAGCTGTTTTTT. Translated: CASSLVSGGELFF.

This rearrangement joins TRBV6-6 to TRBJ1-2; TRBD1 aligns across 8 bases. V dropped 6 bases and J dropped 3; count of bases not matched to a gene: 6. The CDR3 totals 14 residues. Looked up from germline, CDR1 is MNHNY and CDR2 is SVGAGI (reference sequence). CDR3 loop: CASSLTDRDYGYTF. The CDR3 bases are TGTGCCAGCAGCCTCACGGACAGGGACTATGGCTACACCTTC.

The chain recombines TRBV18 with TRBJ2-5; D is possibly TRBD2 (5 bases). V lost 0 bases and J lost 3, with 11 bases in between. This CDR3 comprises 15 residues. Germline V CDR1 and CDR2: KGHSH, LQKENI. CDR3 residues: CASSPPGVRKETQYF. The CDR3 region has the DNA TGTGCCAGCTCACCACCCGGGGTGAGAAAAGAGACCCAGTACTTC.

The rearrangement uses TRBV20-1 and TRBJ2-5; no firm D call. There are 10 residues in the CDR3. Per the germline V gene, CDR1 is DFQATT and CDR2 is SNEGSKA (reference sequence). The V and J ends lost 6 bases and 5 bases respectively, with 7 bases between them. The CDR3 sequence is CSALKETQYF. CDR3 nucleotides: TGCAGTGCGCTAAAGGAGACCCAGTACTTC.

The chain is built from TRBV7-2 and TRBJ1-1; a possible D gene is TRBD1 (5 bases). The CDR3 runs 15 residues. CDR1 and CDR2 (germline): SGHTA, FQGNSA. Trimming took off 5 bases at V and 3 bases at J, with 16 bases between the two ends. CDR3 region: CASSPRVGGDTEAFF. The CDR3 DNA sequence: TGTGCCAGCAGCCCCCGGGTCGGGGGGGACACTGAAGCTTTCTTT.

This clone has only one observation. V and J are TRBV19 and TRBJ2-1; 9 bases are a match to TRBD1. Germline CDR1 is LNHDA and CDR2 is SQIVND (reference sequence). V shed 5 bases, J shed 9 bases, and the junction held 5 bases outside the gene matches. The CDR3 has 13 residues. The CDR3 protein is CASSPTGGVEQFF. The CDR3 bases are TGTGCCAGTAGTCCCACAGGGGGCGTTGAGCAGTTCTTC.

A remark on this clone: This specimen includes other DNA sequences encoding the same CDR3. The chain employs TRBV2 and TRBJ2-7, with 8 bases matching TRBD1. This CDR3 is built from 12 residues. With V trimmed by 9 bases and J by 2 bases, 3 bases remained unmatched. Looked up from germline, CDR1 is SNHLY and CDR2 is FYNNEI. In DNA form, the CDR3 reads TGTGCCAGAGGACAGGGAGCCTACGAGCAGTACTTC. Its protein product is CARGQGAYEQYF.

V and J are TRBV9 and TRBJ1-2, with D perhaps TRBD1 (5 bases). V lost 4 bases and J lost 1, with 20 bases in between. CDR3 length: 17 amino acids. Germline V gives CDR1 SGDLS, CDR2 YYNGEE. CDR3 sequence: CASSLHRGGDLNYGYTF. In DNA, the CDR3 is TGTGCCAGCAGCCTTCACCGGGGGGGAGATCTTAACTATGGCTACACCTTC.

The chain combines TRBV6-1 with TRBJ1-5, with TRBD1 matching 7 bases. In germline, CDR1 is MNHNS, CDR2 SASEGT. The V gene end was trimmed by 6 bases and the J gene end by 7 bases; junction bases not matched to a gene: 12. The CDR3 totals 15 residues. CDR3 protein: CASRSGTDSRQPQHF. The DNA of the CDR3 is TGTGCCAGCAGATCCGGGACAGACTCACGACAGCCCCAGCATTTT.

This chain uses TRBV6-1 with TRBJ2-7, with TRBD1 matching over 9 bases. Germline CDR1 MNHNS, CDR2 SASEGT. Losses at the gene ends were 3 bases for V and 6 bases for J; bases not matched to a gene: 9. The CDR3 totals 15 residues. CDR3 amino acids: CASSEWGQGFLEQYF. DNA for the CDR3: TGTGCCAGCAGTGAGTGGGGACAGGGTTTTCTCGAGCAGTACTTC.

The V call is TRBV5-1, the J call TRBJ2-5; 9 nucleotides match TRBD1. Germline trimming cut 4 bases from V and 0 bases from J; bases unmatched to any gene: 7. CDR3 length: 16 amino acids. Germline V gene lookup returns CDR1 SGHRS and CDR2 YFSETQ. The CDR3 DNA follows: TGCGCCAGCAGCCCACAGGGGGCGAATAACCAAGAGACCCAGTACTTC. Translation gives CASSPQGANNQETQYF.

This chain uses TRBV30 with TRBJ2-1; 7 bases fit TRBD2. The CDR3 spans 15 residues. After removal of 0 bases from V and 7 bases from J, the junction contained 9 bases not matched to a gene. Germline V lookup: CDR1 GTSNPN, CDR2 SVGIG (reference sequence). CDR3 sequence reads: CAWSVGGGSGNEQFF. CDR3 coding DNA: TGTGCCTGGAGTGTTGGGGGGGGTTCGGGTAATGAGCAGTTCTTC.

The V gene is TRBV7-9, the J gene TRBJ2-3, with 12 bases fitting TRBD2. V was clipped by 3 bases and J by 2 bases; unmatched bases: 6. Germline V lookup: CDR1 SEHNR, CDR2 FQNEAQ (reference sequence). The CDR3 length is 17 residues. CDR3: CASSFPLAGGNTDTQYF. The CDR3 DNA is TGTGCCAGCAGCTTCCCACTAGCGGGGGGTAACACAGATACGCAGTATTTT.

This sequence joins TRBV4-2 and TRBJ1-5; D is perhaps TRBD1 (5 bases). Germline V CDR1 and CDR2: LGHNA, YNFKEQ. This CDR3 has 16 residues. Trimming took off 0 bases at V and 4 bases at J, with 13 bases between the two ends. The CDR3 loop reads CASSQEIRATNQPQHF. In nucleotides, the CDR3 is TGTGCCAGCAGCCAAGAGATCAGGGCGACAAATCAGCCCCAGCATTTT.

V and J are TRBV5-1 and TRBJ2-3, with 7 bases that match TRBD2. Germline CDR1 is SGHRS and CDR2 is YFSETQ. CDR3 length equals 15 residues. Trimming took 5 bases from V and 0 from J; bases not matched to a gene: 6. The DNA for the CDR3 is TGCGCCAGCAGGCCTACTAGCGACAGCACAGATACGCAGTATTTT. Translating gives CASRPTSDSTDTQYF.

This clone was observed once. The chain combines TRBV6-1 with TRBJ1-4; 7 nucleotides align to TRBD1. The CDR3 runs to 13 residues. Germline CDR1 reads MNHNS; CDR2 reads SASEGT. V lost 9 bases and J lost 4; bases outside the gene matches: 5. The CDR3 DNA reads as TGTGCCAGTACAGGGGCCCTTAATGAAAAACTGTTTTTT. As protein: CASTGALNEKLFF.

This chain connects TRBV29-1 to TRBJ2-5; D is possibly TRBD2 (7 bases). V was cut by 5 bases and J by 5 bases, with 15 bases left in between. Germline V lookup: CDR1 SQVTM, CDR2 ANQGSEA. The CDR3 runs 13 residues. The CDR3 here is CSVSAGAQETQYF. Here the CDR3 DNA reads TGCAGCGTTTCGGCGGGGGCGCAGGAGACCCAGTACTTC.

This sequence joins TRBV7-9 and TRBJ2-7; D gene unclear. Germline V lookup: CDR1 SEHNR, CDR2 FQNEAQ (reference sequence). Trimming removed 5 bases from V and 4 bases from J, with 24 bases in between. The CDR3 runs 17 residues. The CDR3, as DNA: TGTGCCAGCAGCCATGGGTTAGGCAGGCGCAACAAATACGAGCAGTACTTC. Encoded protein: CASSHGLGRRNKYEQYF.

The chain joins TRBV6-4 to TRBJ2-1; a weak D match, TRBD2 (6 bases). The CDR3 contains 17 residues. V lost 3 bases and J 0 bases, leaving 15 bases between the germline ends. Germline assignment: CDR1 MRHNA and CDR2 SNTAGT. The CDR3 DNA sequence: TGTGCCAGCAGTGAGTCTTATGGAGGGCACTCCTACAATGAGCAGTTCTTC. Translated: CASSESYGGHSYNEQFF.

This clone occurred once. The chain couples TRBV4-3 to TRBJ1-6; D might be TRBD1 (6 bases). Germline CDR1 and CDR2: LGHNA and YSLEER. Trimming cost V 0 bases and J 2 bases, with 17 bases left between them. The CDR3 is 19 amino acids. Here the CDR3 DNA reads TGCGCCAGCAGCCAAGATGGGGCGACAGGTGGTACCTATAATTCACCCCTCCACTTT. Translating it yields CASSQDGATGGTYNSPLHF.

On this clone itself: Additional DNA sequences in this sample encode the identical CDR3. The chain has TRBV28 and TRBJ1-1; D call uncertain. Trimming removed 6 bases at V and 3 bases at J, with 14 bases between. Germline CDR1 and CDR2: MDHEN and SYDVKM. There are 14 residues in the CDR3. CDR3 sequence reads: CASSPGSRYTEAFF. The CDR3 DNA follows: TGTGCCAGCAGCCCTGGGAGCAGGTACACTGAAGCTTTCTTT.

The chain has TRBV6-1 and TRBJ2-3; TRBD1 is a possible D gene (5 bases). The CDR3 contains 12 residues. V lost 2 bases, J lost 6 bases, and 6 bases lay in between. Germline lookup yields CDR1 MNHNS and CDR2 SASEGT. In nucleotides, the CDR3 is TGTGCCAGCAGTGAACAGGGTGATACGCAGTATTTT. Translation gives CASSEQGDTQYF.

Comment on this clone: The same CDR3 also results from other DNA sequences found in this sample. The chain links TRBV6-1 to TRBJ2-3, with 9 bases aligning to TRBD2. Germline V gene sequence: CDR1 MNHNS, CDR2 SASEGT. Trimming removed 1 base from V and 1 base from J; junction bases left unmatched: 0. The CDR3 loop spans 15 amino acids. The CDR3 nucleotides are TGTGCCAGCAGTGAAGAGCGGGGGGGCACAGATACGCAGTATTTT. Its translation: CASSEERGGTDTQYF.

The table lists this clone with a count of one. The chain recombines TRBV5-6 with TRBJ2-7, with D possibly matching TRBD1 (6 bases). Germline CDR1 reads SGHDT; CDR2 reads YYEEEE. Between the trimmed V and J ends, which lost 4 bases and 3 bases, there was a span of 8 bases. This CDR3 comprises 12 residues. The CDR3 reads CASSIQGYEQYF. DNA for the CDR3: TGTGCCAGCAGCATACAGGGCTACGAGCAGTACTTC.

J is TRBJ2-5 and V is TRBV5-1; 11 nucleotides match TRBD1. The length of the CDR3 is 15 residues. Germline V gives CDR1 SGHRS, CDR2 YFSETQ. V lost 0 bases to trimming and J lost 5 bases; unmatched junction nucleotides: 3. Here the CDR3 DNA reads TGCGCCAGCAGCTTGGCCGGACAGGGGGCGGAGACCCAGTACTTC. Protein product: CASSLAGQGAETQYF.

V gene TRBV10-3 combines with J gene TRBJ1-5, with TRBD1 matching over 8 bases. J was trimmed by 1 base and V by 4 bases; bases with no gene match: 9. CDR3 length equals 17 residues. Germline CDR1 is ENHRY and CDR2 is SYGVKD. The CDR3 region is CAISAGSQGASNQPQHF. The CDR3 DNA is TGTGCCATCAGTGCGGGCTCCCAGGGGGCGAGCAATCAGCCCCAGCATTTT.